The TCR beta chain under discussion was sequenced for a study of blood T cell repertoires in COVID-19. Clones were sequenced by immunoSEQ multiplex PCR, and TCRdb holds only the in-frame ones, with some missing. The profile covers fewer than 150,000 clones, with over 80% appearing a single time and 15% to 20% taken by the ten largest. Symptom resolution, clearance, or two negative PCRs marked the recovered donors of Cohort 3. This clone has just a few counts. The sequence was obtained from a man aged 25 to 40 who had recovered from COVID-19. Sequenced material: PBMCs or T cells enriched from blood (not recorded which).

This CDR3 is CASGTGNTDTQYF. DNA for the CDR3: TGTGCCAGCGGGACAGGAAACACAGATACGCAGTATTTT. The chain combines TRBV6-6 with TRBJ2-3, with 8 bases matching TRBD1. Germline V lookup: CDR1 MNHNY, CDR2 SVGAGI (reference sequence). V dropped 8 bases and J dropped 2; count of bases not matched to a gene: 3. This CDR3 is built from 13 residues.